This T cell receptor beta chain emerged from a study of CD8+CD57+ T cells in acquired aplastic anemia (dated 2018 in TCRdb). For the wider study: DNA extracted from sorted CD4+ and CD8+ cells had a mean of approximately 3.4 ug, with a range of roughly 0.18 to 27.4 ug. For healthy donor samples, the average read count was about 10 million for CD4+ cells and 11 million to 14 million for CD8+ cells. What the authors observed across the whole study: Around 31 CD8+ CDR3 sequences were shared between patients and controls but appeared highly expressed in patients and within their immunodominant clones. Between patients and healthy controls, no significant difference in CD8+ Simpson's diversity was found (P=0.060).

Looking up the germline V gene yields CDR1 SQVTM and CDR2 ANQGSEA. The CDR3 sequence holds 15 residues, the cysteine and phenylalanine included. Only the CDR3 region is kept as DNA, spanning 45 bases read in frame from base 1. For this chain, trimming is 6 bases at the V end and 5 bases at the J end, and the number of junction bases without a gene match is 11. In the study, sorted CD4+ and CD8+ blood T cells from patients with severe aplastic anemia and from healthy subjects underwent deep sequencing of TCR repertoires. Ficoll-Paque density gradient centrifugation was used to isolate peripheral blood mononuclear cells. Before DNA was extracted, CD4+ and CD8+ T cells were sorted using either FACS or magnetic beads. With respect to this clonotype: Its antigen is not yet known. Per-nucleotide qualities are absent, and no much larger clonotype sits a single base away.

TCR beta VDJ combination and CDR3 sequence profiling used genomic DNA as the template. An Illumina HiSeq 2000 was the platform used for TCR repertoire sequencing. From the authors' description of their analysis: Repertoires were assessed using TRBV/TRBJ rearrangement plots, CDR3 size and DJ length profiles, and Simpson's diversity index. The most abundant DNA sequence in the deep sequencing data was taken as the immunodominant clone. CDR3 amino acid sequences were screened for sharing across subjects and compared with published repertoires and the VDJdb database. TCRdb reanalyzed the raw reads on its own, using fastp at Q25 for trimming and MiXCR for clone calling, and kept in-frame beta chains. Identical CDR3 protein sequences are pooled into one entry, listed with their most common genes and DNA. The V and J calls shown here were made by TCRdb, not taken from the authors' results. This sample holds 60,000 or so distinct CDR3 sequences; less than 65% were observed only once. The top ten constitute over 2% of the sample.

This sequence uses TRBV29-1 and TRBJ2-7; the central 12 bases match TRBD1. Input material: sorted CD4+, CD8+, or CD8+CD57+ T cells (not recorded which) from PBMCs. The sequence was collected from a human donor in good health, serving as a control. The sequenced DNA is TGCAGCGTAGAGACCGGGACAGGGGGCACCAACGAGCAGTACTTC. It encodes CSVETGTGGTNEQYF.